One and the same sample provided the 10 T cell receptor beta chains below, sequenced in a study of T-cell memory formation after mild COVID-19. TCRdb reanalysed the 5' RACE reads using MiXCR and keeps one entry per CDR3 protein. The sample lists approximately 500,000 distinct CDR3 sequences, around a quarter seen once, with under 15% in the top ten. Source material: PBMCs or a T cell subset sorted from them (not recorded which). The source is an adult woman who had mild COVID-19 (a few samples of this study predate the infection). Cell type and time point are not known.

This clonotype was observed a handful of times. The genes are TRBV5-6 and TRBJ2-5; perhaps TRBD2 as D (6 bases). Germline loops: CDR1 SGHDT, CDR2 YYEEEE. The V and J ends lost 4 bases and 2 bases respectively, with 15 bases between them. This CDR3 is built from 15 residues. CDR3 sequence (DNA): TGTGCCAGCAGCCAGTTAGCGGAGCTTCAAGAGACCCAGTACTTC. Protein sequence: CASSQLAELQETQYF.

The table lists this clonotype with a few counts. The chain combines TRBV15 with TRBJ2-7; 8 bases match TRBD2. Germline V lookup: CDR1 LNHNV, CDR2 YYDKDF (reference sequence). The CDR3 extends over 16 amino acids. The V gene end was trimmed by 4 bases and the J gene end by 1 base; junction bases not matched to a gene: 9. The CDR3 loop is CATSNYRGGRSYEQYF. As DNA, the CDR3 is TGTGCCACCAGCAATTACCGGGGGGGTCGGTCCTACGAGCAGTACTTC. Full variable domain (missing parts from reference TRBV15 and TRBJ2-7): DAMVIQNPRYQVTQFGKPVTLSCSQTLNHNVMYWYQQKSSQAPKLLFHYYDKDFNNEADTPDNFQSRRPNTSFCFLDIRSPGLGDTAMYLCATSNYRGGRSYEQYFGPGTRLTVT.

The sample holds a few counts of this clonotype. The gene calls are TRBV3-1 and TRBJ1-1; no reliable D call. CDR1 LGHDT and CDR2 YNNKEL come from the germline V gene (reference sequence). This CDR3 has 12 amino acids. The V end was cut by 0 bases, the J end by 10 bases, with 9 bases between. CDR3 region: CASSQEGYAAFF. The DNA of the CDR3 is TGTGCCAGCAGCCAAGAAGGTTACGCAGCTTTCTTT.

This clonotype was seen a few times. The V call is TRBV7-8, the J call TRBJ2-3, with D possibly matching TRBD2 (6 bases). The CDR3 is made up of 14 amino acids. The V end was cut by 11 bases, the J end by 0 bases, with 15 bases between. Germline CDR1 SGHVS, CDR2 FQNEAQ. The CDR3 coding sequence is TGTGCCGGGGCTGGGGGGTCTAGCACAGATACGCAGTATTTT. Its translation is CAGAGGSSTDTQYF.

Ten or more counts support this clonotype. This chain connects TRBV6-5 to TRBJ2-5; D is perhaps TRBD1 (6 bases). Germline V gives CDR1 MNHEY, CDR2 SVGAGI. Trimming took off 9 bases at V and 5 bases at J, with 16 bases between the two ends. There are 13 residues in the CDR3. The CDR3 DNA follows: TGTGCCAGTCGCCCAGGGGACCGGGAGACCCAGTACTTC. Translating it yields CASRPGDRETQYF.

This chain uses TRBV2 with TRBJ2-3; 9 nucleotides align to TRBD1. This CDR3 spans 13 amino acids. In germline, CDR1 is SNHLY, CDR2 FYNNEI. After removal of 11 bases from V and 2 bases from J, the junction contained 5 bases not matched to a gene. The CDR3 sequence: CAGGQGVTDTQYF. The CDR3, as DNA: TGTGCCGGGGGACAGGGAGTCACAGATACGCAGTATTTT.

The V call is TRBV18, the J call TRBJ1-3; D is unclear. Trimming cost V 3 bases and J 3 bases, with 9 bases left between them. Germline V gene data show CDR1 as KGHSH and CDR2 as LQKENI. The CDR3 contains 14 residues. The CDR3 nucleotides are TGTGCCAGCTCACCGTCAGCTATTGGAAACACCATATATTTT. As protein: CASSPSAIGNTIYF.

The rearrangement joins TRBV6-1 to TRBJ2-7, with TRBD2 matching 7 bases. The trim removed 8 bases at V and 0 bases at J, leaving 4 bases unmatched. CDR3 size: 13 residues. Germline CDR1 and CDR2: MNHNS and SASEGT. The CDR3 reads CASRGESSYEQYF. The CDR3 coding sequence is TGTGCCAGCCGGGGGGAGAGCTCCTACGAGCAGTACTTC.

This clonotype came up a few times. The V call is TRBV29-1, the J call TRBJ2-1; TRBD1 might be the D (6 bases). The CDR3 runs to 15 residues. Germline values: CDR1 SQVTM, CDR2 ANQGSEA. V lost 6 bases and J 0 bases, leaving 15 bases between the germline ends. The CDR3 sequence: CSVETGFSSYNEQFF. Written as DNA, the CDR3 is TGCAGCGTAGAGACAGGCTTTAGCTCCTACAATGAGCAGTTCTTC.

The chain has TRBV15 and TRBJ2-1; 8 nucleotides match TRBD2. The CDR3 has 17 amino acids. V lost 3 bases, J lost 0 bases, and 7 bases stayed unmatched. Germline V gene lookup returns CDR1 LNHNV and CDR2 YYDKDF (reference sequence). CDR3 nucleotide sequence: TGTGCCACCAGCAGTCGGGAGGGGTCCTCCTCCTACAATGAGCAGTTCTTC. It yields the protein CATSSREGSSSYNEQFF.